This is a list of T cell receptor beta chains from one sample in a study of CD8+ T cells in alopecia areata. Generated by immunoSEQ multiplex PCR, the TCRdb table keeps only in-frame clones and is missing some. Counted here are 190,000 or so clones, roughly 50% occurring once; the ten biggest clones make up roughly an eighth. This specimen consisted of CD8+ T cells sorted from blood, obtained at week 24, from a patient treated with tofacitinib. These receptors came from a human donor with alopecia areata. The CDR3 runs from the conserved cysteine through the conserved F or W. D genes are given only for firm matches. For some rows the clone size is stated as once, few or many, or as a class when expanded; others skip it.

TGTGCCTGGACTAATCCACGGACGTCGAACTATGGCTACACCTTC,CAWTNPRTSNYGYTF,TRBJ1-2,-,TRBV30,-
TGTGCCAGCAGCCGCGGGGCGCTCCGCACAGATACGCAGTATTTT,CASSRGALRTDTQYF,TRBJ2-3,-,TRBV28,-
TGTGCCAGCAGCCCACCGTCCCCAGAGACCCAGTACTTC,CASSPPSPETQYF,TRBJ2-5,-,TRBV7-9,-
TGTGCCAGCAGTGACTCGGGGAACTATGGCTACACCTTC,CASSDSGNYGYTF,TRBJ1-2,few,TRBV2,-
TGCGCCAGCTCGGGGAGCTCGAACACCGGGGAGCTGTTTTTT,CASSGSSNTGELFF,TRBJ2-2,-,TRBV5-1,-
TGTGCCAGCAGCCCGGTAGGAGGGAATTCACCCCTCCACTTT,CASSPVGGNSPLHF,TRBJ1-6,-,TRBV5-4,-
TGTGCCAGCAGCTTAAAAGGCTCGGACACTGAAGCTTTCTTT,CASSLKGSDTEAFF,TRBJ1-1,-,TRBV7-9,-
TGTGCCAGCAGTGGAAGGGGGGAGCAGTTCTTC,CASSGRGEQFF,TRBJ2-1,-,TRBV25-1,-
TGCGCCAGCAGCCTCAGGACAGGGGGTGAAGCTTTCTTT,CASSLRTGGEAFF,TRBJ1-1,-,TRBV4-1,TRBD1
TGTGCCAGCAGACGGACATCCGGGACATTTGGCTACACCTTC,CASRRTSGTFGYTF,TRBJ1-2,-,TRBV13,-
TGTGCCAGCAGCCGCGGGTTGGGCACTGAAGCTTTCTTT,CASSRGLGTEAFF,TRBJ1-1,-,TRBV4-2,-
TGTGCCACCAGCAGAGGACCACCGAATGAGCAGTTCTTC,CATSRGPPNEQFF,TRBJ2-1,few,TRBV15,-
TGTGCCAGCAGTCCTTCCCGGGACAGACAAGAGACCCAGTACTTC,CASSPSRDRQETQYF,TRBJ2-5,-,TRBV7-9,TRBD1
TGTGCCACCAAACTAGCGGACCTGCTTGGGGAGCAGTTCTTC,CATKLADLLGEQFF,TRBJ2-1,few,TRBV2,TRBD2
TGTGCCAGCACCAACCCCCCCGGGAATAGTGATCAGCCCCAGCATTTT,CASTNPPGNSDQPQHF,TRBJ1-5,-,TRBV28,-
TGCAGCGTTGAAGGGGGGACCGGGGAGCTGTTTTTT,CSVEGGTGELFF,TRBJ2-2,few,TRBV29-1,-
TGTGCCAGCAGTGTTTCGTCGGAAGCTTTCTTT,CASSVSSEAFF,TRBJ1-1,-,TRBV5-6,-
TGCGCCTGTATGTCCGGCACCGGGGAGCTGTTTTTT,CACMSGTGELFF,TRBJ2-2,-,TRBV4-1,-
TGTGCCAGCAGTGAGGTTGTGGGACAGGGGGCCGAAGAGACCCAGTACTTC,CASSEVVGQGAEETQYF,TRBJ2-5,few,TRBV6-1,TRBD1
TGTGCCAGCAGCTCGGGACTTTCCCCGAGGGATGAGCAGTTCTTC,CASSSGLSPRDEQFF,TRBJ2-1,few,TRBV5-5,-
TGTGCCAGCAGCTTACTTCGGGACAGGGGTACAGATACGCAGTATTTT,CASSLLRDRGTDTQYF,TRBJ2-3,few,TRBV7-8,TRBD1
TGTGCCAGCAGCCAAGGAGTAGCGGGGGGGCCCGGGGGCACAGATACGCAGTATTTT,CASSQGVAGGPGGTDTQYF,TRBJ2-3,-,TRBV4-2,TRBD2
TGTGCCAGCAGCTTAGCCCCCAACAATGAGCAGTTCTTC,CASSLAPNNEQFF,TRBJ2-1,-,TRBV7-8,-
TGTGCCAGCAGCCTTGGACCTTCGAACACCGGGGAGCTGTTTTTT,CASSLGPSNTGELFF,TRBJ2-2,-,TRBV13,-
TGTGCCAGCAGTACCCAGATGGACACCTATGGCTACACCTTC,CASSTQMDTYGYTF,TRBJ1-2,-,TRBV6-5,-
TGTGCCAGCAGTGGGACAGGCAGTATCACAGATACGCAGTATTTT,CASSGTGSITDTQYF,TRBJ2-3,-,TRBV25-1,TRBD1
TGTGCCAGCAGTTATGGCAGTGTGGGCACAGATACGCAGTATTTT,CASSYGSVGTDTQYF,TRBJ2-3,-,TRBV28,-
TGCAGCGGGCGCGGCGATACGCAGTATTTT,CSGRGDTQYF,TRBJ2-3,-,TRBV29-1,-
TGTGCCAGCAGTTCAGGGGTCACTGAAGCTTTCTTT,CASSSGVTEAFF,TRBJ1-1,-,TRBV27,-
TGTGCCTGGAGTCACGACAGGGGGCCGAACACTGAAGCTTTCTTT,CAWSHDRGPNTEAFF,TRBJ1-1,-,TRBV30,TRBD1
TGTGCCAGCAGTGAGGGCGGGGGGGATTACAATGAGCAGTTCTTC,CASSEGGGDYNEQFF,TRBJ2-1,once,TRBV6-4,TRBD2
TGTGCCAGCAGCCAAGTTTTCGGGACCGAACTCGAGCAGTACTTC,CASSQVFGTELEQYF,TRBJ2-7,-,TRBV4-2,-
TGTGCCTGGAGTCAGGGGGTCAATCAGCCCCAGCATTTT,CAWSQGVNQPQHF,TRBJ1-5,-,TRBV30,TRBD1
TGTGCCAGCAGCTTGGGGGACATGTACAATGAGCAGTTCTTC,CASSLGDMYNEQFF,TRBJ2-1,many,TRBV5-6,-
TGCGCCAGCAGCCAAGTGCAGGAGAACACTGAAGCTTTCTTT,CASSQVQENTEAFF,TRBJ1-1,-,TRBV4-1,-
TGTGCCAGCAGCTCACAGAGGCGCTCCTACAATGAGCAGTTCTTC,CASSSQRRSYNEQFF,TRBJ2-1,-,TRBV5-6,-
TGTGCCAGCAGCTTGCCCTCCCGGGGCGTTCTGGAGACCCAGTACTTC,CASSLPSRGVLETQYF,TRBJ2-5,-,TRBV5-6,-
TGCAGCGTTGCGGGTTCCAAAGAGACCCAGTACTTC,CSVAGSKETQYF,TRBJ2-5,few,TRBV29-1,-
TGTGCCAGCAGCCAGGGATCCGGACAGGGCTGGAACGAGCAGTACTTC,CASSQGSGQGWNEQYF,TRBJ2-7,-,TRBV14,TRBD1
TGTGCCAGCAGTTCCGGCCACAGGGGGCTCTACGCTGAAGCTTTCTTT,CASSSGHRGLYAEAFF,TRBJ1-1,-,TRBV6-6,TRBD1
TGTGCCAGCAGCGTAGCGTGGACAAGGAGTTGGAGCAATCAGCCCCAGCATTTT,CASSVAWTRSWSNQPQHF,TRBJ1-5,-,TRBV9,-
TGTGCCAGCAGTTTAGTTAGCGGTTGGCGGGCCTTCGGCAATGAGCAGTTCTTC,CASSLVSGWRAFGNEQFF,TRBJ2-1,-,TRBV27,-
TGTGCCAGCACCCCTAGCGGGGCGGTCCAAGAGACCCAGTACTTC,CASTPSGAVQETQYF,TRBJ2-5,-,TRBV6-5,TRBD2
TGTGCCTCCAACCGGGGGGTCGCTAACACTGAAGCTTCCTTT,CASNRGVANTEASF,TRBJ1-1,-,TRBV30,-